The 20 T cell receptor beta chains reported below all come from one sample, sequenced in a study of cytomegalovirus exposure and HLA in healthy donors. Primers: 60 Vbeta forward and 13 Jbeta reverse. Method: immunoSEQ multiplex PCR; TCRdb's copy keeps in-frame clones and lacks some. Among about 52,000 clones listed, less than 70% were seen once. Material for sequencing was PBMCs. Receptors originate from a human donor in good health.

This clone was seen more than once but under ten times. Written as DNA, the CDR3 is TGTGCCAGCAGCGCCGACAGGGGATGGAACTATGGCTACACCTTC. Residues: CASSADRGWNYGYTF. V is TRBV9 and J is TRBJ1-2, with 8 bases matching TRBD1. Germline V gene data show CDR1 as SGDLS and CDR2 as YYNGEE. V shed 3 bases and J 2 bases; nucleotides not matched to a gene: 6. The CDR3 runs to 15 residues.

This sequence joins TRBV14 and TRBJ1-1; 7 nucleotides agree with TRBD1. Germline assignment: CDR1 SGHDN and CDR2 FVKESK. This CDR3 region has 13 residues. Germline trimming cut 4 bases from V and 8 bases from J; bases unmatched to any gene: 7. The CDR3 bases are TGTGCCAGCAGCCCTCATCCGGGACAGGAAGCTTTCTTT. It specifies CASSPHPGQEAFF.

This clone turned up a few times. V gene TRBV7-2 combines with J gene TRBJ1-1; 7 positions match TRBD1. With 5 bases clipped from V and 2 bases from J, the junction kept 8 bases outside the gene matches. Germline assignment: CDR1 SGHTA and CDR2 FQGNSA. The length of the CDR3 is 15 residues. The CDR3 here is CASSPRTGPNTEAFF. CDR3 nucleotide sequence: TGTGCCAGCAGCCCTCGGACAGGCCCCAACACTGAAGCTTTCTTT.

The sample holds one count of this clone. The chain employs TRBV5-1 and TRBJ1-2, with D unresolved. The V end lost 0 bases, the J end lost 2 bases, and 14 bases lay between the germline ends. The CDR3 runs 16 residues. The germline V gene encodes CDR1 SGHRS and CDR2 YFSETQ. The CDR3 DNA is TGCGCCAGCAGCTTGGCGTCCACCACTCAAAACTATGGCTACACCTTC. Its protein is CASSLASTTQNYGYTF.

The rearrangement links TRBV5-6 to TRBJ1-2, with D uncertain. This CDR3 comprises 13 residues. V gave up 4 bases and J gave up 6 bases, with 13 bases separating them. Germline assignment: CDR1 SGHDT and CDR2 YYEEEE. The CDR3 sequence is CASSANGRDGYTF. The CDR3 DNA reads TGTGCCAGCAGCGCCAACGGGCGGGATGGCTACACCTTC. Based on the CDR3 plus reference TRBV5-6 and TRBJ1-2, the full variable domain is DAGVTQSPTHLIKTRGQQVTLRCSPKSGHDTVSWYQQALGQGPQFIFQYYEEEERQRGNFPDRFSGHQFPNYSSELNVNALLLGDSALYLCASSANGRDGYTFGSGTRLTVV.

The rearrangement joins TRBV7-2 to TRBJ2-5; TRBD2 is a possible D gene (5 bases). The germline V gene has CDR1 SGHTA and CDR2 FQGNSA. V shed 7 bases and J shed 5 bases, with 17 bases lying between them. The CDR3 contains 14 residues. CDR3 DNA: TGTGCCAGCACCCCCGCCGGGGTCAGGGAGACCCAGTACTTC. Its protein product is CASTPAGVRETQYF.

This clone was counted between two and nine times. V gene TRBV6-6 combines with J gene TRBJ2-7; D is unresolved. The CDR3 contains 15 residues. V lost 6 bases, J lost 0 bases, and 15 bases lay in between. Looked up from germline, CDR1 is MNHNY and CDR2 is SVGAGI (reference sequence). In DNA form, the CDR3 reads TGTGCCAGCAGCCCGACCGCACAGTACTCCTACGAGCAGTACTTC. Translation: CASSPTAQYSYEQYF.

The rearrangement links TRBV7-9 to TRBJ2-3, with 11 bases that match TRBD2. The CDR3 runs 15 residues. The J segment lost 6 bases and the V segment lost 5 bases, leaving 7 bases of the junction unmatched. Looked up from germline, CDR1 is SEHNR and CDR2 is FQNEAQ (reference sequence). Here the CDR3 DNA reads TGTGCCAGCAGCGCGGTGGGACTAGCGGCTGATACGCAGTATTTT. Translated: CASSAVGLAADTQYF.

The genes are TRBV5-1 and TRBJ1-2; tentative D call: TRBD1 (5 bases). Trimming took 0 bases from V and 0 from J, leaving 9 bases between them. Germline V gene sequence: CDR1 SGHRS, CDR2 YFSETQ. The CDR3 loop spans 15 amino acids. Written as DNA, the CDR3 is TGCGCCAGCAGCTTGGACAGGAGAGCTAACTATGGCTACACCTTC. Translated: CASSLDRRANYGYTF.

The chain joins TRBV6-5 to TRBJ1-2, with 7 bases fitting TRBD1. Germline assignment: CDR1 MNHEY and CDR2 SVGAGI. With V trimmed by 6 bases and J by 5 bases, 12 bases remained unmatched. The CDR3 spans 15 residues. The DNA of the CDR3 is TGTGCCAGCAGGTATATACAGGGGCGGCGATATGGCTACACCTTC. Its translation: CASRYIQGRRYGYTF.

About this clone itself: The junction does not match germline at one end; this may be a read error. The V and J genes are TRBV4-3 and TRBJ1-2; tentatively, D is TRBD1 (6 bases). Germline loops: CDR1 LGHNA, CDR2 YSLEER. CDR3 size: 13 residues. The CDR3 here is CASSQDKDSLQSF. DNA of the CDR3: TGCGCCAGCAGCCAAGACAAGGACAGCCTCCAGTCCTTC.

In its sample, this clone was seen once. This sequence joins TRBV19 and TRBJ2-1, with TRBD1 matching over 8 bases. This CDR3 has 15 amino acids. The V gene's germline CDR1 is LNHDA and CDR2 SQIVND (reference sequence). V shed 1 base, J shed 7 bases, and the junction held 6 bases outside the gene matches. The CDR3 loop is CASSIGQGAGNEQFF. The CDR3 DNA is TGTGCCAGTAGTATAGGGCAGGGGGCCGGGAATGAGCAGTTCTTC.

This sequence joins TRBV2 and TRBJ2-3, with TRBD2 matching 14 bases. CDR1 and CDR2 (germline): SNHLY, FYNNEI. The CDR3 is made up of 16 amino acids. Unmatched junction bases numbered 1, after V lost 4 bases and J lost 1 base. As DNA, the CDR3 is TGTGCCAGCAGTGGGGGACTAGCGGGGGGCACAGATACGCAGTATTTT. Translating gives CASSGGLAGGTDTQYF.

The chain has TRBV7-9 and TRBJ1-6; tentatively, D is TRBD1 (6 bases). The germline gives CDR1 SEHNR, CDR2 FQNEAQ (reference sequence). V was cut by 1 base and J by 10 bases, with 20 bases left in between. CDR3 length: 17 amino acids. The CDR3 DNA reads TGTGCCAGCAGCTTAGGCCCACAGGGACGAGGAGACTCACCCCTCCACTTT. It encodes CASSLGPQGRGDSPLHF.

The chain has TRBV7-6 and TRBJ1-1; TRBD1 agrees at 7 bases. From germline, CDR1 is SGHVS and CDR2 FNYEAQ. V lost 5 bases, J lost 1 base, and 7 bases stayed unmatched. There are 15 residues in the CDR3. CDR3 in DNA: TGTGCCAGCAGCCCTGATCACAGGGGGAACACTGAAGCTTTCTTT. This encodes CASSPDHRGNTEAFF.

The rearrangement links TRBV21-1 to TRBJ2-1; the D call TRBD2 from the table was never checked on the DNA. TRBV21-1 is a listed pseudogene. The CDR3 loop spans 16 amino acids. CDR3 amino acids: CASSKAGGWPHNEQFF. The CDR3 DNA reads TGTGCCAGCAGCAAAGCGGGCGGGTGGCCCCACAATGAGCAGTTCTTC.

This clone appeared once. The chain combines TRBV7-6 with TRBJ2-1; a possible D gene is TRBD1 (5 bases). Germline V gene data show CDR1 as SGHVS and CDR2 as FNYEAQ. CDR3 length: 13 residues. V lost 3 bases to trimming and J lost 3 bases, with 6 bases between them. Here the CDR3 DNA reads TGTGCCAGCAGCTTTCAGGGCTACAATGAGCAGTTCTTC. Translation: CASSFQGYNEQFF.

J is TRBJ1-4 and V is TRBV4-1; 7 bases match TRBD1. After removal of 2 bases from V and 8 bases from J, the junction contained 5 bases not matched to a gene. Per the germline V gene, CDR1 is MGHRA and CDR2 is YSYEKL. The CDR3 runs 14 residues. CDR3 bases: TGCGCCAGCAGCCAAAACAGGGGTGGGGAAAAACTGTTTTTT. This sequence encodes CASSQNRGGEKLFF.

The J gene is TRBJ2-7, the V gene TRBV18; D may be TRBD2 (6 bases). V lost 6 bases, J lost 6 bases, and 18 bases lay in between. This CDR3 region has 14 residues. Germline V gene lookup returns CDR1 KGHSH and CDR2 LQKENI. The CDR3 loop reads CASSRGDFSPEQYF. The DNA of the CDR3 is TGTGCCAGCTCCCGTGGGGACTTCTCCCCCGAGCAGTACTTC. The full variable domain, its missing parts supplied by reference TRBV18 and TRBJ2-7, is NAGVMQNPRHLVRRRGQEARLRCSPMKGHSHVYWYRQLPEEGLKFMVYLQKENIIDESGMPKERFSAEFPKEGPSILRIQQVVRGDSAAYFCASSRGDFSPEQYFGPGTRLTVT.

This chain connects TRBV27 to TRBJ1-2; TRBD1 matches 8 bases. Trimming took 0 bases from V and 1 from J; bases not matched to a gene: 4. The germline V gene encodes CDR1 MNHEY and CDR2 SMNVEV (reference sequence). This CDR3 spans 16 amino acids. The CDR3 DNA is TGTGCCAGCAGTTTATCGAGGGACAGGATTAACTATGGCTACACCTTC. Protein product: CASSLSRDRINYGYTF.